Listed below are T cell receptor beta chains from one sample, sequenced in a study of T cell responses to AZD1222 COVID-19 vaccine. Clones were sequenced by immunoSEQ multiplex PCR, and TCRdb holds only the in-frame ones, with some missing. Here the sample spans approximately 68,000 clones, around 88% being singletons. Sequenced material: peripheral blood, taken on day 0 of AZD1222 vaccination. Source of these receptors: an adult in good health. CDR3s include the opening cysteine and the closing phenylalanine or tryptophan. D genes are given only for firm matches. A row's size may be missing; if present it is once, few, many or a size class.

.	TRBV11-3	.	TRBJ2-3	TGTGCCAGCAGCTCAAGAGGCACAGATACGCAGTATTTT	CASSSRGTDTQYF
.	TRBV3-1/TRBV3-2	.	TRBJ1-2	TGTGCCAGCAGCGTTGAACAGGGACCTAGGGGCTACACCTTC	CASSVEQGPRGYTF
.	TRBV11-2	.	TRBJ1-3	TGTGCCAGCAGCACCCGGCTTCACTCTGGAAACACCATATATTTT	CASSTRLHSGNTIYF
once	TRBV3-1/TRBV3-2	TRBD2	TRBJ2-2	TGTGCCAGCAGCCGCGGACTAGCGGGGGAAGCGAACACCGGGGAGCTGTTTTTT	CASSRGLAGEANTGELFF
.	TRBV28	.	TRBJ2-3	TGTGCCAGCAGCAAGACAGGTTTGATGGGGGATACGCAGTATTTT	CASSKTGLMGDTQYF
.	TRBV9	.	TRBJ1-4	TGTGCCAGCAGCGGAGGACACTCCAATAATGAAAAACTGTTTTTT	CASSGGHSNNEKLFF
.	TRBV9	TRBD1	TRBJ1-6	TGTGCCAGCAGCGCAGCAGGGGGCGGCAATTCACCCCTCCACTTT	CASSAAGGGNSPLHF
.	TRBV21-1	.	TRBJ1-4	TGTGCCAGCAGCAAAATCGGCCGATCTTTCCCGGGGGAAAAACTGTTTTTT	CASSKIGRSFPGEKLFF
.	TRBV13	TRBD1	TRBJ1-4	TGTGCCAGCAGCCTAGGACAGGTTGCAACTAATGAAAAACTGTTTTTT	CASSLGQVATNEKLFF
.	TRBV11-2	TRBD2	TRBJ2-1	TGTGCCAGCAGCTTAGGTGGGACTAGCTCATCTAGGCTCTACAATGAGCAGTTCTTC	CASSLGGTSSSRLYNEQFF
.	TRBV19	TRBD1	TRBJ1-5	TGTGCCAGTAGTGACAGGACAGGGTACAATCAGCCCCAGCATTTT	CASSDRTGYNQPQHF
.	TRBV5-6	.	TRBJ2-5	TGTGCCAGCAGCTTGGTTGGACCCAGGGAGACCCAGTACTTC	CASSLVGPRETQYF
.	TRBV9	TRBD1	TRBJ2-7	TGTGCCAGCAGCCCCCCAGGGGGCGCGGGTATAGACGAGCAGTACTTC	CASSPPGGAGIDEQYF
.	TRBV28	.	TRBJ1-5	TGTGCCAGCAGTTTACAGGCGGTATATCAGCCCCAGCATTTT	CASSLQAVYQPQHF
.	TRBV9	.	TRBJ1-3	TGTGCCAGCAGCGACCCCTACAGCTTCTCTGGAAACACCATATATTTT	CASSDPYSFSGNTIYF